This paragraph reports one T cell receptor beta chain. Its cognate antigen is unknown. Method: immunoSEQ multiplex PCR; TCRdb's copy keeps in-frame clones and lacks some. Found here are around 12,000 clones, approximately 70% of them singletons; the top ten hold roughly 8.6%. This sample stems from a study of CD4+ T cells in melanoma. Study findings and constraints: A reported correlation linked neoantigen-specific CD4+ T cells to CD8+, macrophage and B cell function. In melanoma, neoantigen-specific CD4+ T cells reportedly differed in differentiation state.

This CDR3 has 14 residues. Between the trimmed V and J ends, which lost 4 bases and 2 bases, there was a span of 11 bases. Germline CDR1 is KGHSH and CDR2 is LQKENI. The TCR comes from a human donor with melanoma. The J gene is TRBJ2-5, the V gene TRBV18; tentatively, D is TRBD2 (6 bases). Sequenced input: cells from a culture (not recorded whether cultured in vitro). The CDR3 sequence is CASSRGTLQETQYF. CDR3 coding DNA: TGTGCCAGCTCACGCGGGACGCTACAAGAGACCCAGTACTTC.